A selection of T cell receptor beta chains follows, all from one sample in a study of blood T cell repertoires in COVID-19. The data were produced by immunoSEQ multiplex PCR, yet TCRdb's version contains in-frame clones alone and is incomplete. This table holds around 700,000 clones, around 90% found once. The sample comprised peripheral blood. The source of these receptors is a woman aged 18-30 years with acute or convalescent COVID-19. CDR3s include the opening cysteine and the closing phenylalanine or tryptophan. The order of the fields is clone size, J gene, D gene, V gene, CDR3 DNA, CDR3 protein. A D gene is named only where the DNA matches it firmly. Only some rows state a clone size, as once, few, many or a class for expanded clones.

NA TRBJ2-7 TRBD1 TRBV20-1 TGCAGTGGACAGGGGGCCTACGAGCAGTACTTC CSGQGAYEQYF
NA TRBJ2-1 NA TRBV19 TGTGCCAGTAGTATAACAGGGAACGAGCAGTTCTTC CASSITGNEQFF
NA TRBJ2-1 NA TRBV5-5 TGTGCCAGCAGCCTTTACAATGAGCAGTTCTTC CASSLYNEQFF
NA TRBJ2-7 NA TRBV5-6 TGTGCCAGCAGCTTCACGGGTCACTACGAGCAGTACTTC CASSFTGHYEQYF
NA TRBJ1-3 NA TRBV11-1 TGTGCCAGCAGCTTCCAGGGGATTGGACACACCATATATTTT CASSFQGIGHTIYF
NA TRBJ1-3 NA TRBV30 TGTGCCTGGAGTTGGACAGCCTCTGGAAACACCATATATTTT CAWSWTASGNTIYF
NA TRBJ1-6 TRBD1 TRBV5-6 TGTGCCAGCAGCTTGGTCACGCTCAGACAGGGGGTATATTCACCCCTCCACTTT CASSLVTLRQGVYSPLHF
NA TRBJ1-5 TRBD1 TRBV9 TGTGCCAGCAGCGTAGGGACAGGGAACAATCAGCCCCAGCATTTT CASSVGTGNNQPQHF
NA TRBJ1-1 NA TRBV6-5 TGTGCCAGCAGATCCGATAAACCGCGGAACACTGAAGCTTTCTTT CASRSDKPRNTEAFF
NA TRBJ1-3 TRBD1 TRBV5-1 TGCGCCAGCAGCTTGTCGGGACAGGGGGCGAACACCATATATTTT CASSLSGQGANTIYF
once TRBJ1-2 TRBD1 TRBV28 TGTGCCAGCAGTTCTCCGGGACAGGGACAGGGGGGACATGGCTACACCTTC CASSSPGQGQGGHGYTF
NA TRBJ2-7 NA TRBV4-1 TGCGCCAGCAGCCAAGATAGCGGTTCCTACGAGCAGTACTTC CASSQDSGSYEQYF
NA TRBJ2-7 TRBD1 TRBV10-1 TGCGCCAGCTTGGGACAGAGGCAGATCTACGAGCAGTACTTC CASLGQRQIYEQYF
NA TRBJ2-3 NA TRBV4-2 TGTGCCAGCAGCCAGAGGGGGACCTCGAGCACAGATACGCAGTATTTT CASSQRGTSSTDTQYF
NA TRBJ1-3 NA TRBV6-2/TRBV6-3 TGTGCCAGCAGTCGTCCGAGCTCTGGAAACACCATATATTTT CASSRPSSGNTIYF
NA TRBJ2-1 TRBD2 TRBV7-9 TGTGCCAGCAGCCCCCGGACTAGCGGGGAAGGCAATGAGCAGTTCTTC CASSPRTSGEGNEQFF
NA TRBJ2-7 TRBD1 TRBV19 TGTGCCAGTAAGATGACCGGGACAGGGACCTACGAGCAGTACTTC CASKMTGTGTYEQYF
NA TRBJ1-1 TRBD1 TRBV5-1 TGCGCCAGCAGCTTGGCAACGACAGGGTTCAGTGTGGGAGCTTTCTTT CASSLATTGFSVGAFF
NA TRBJ2-7 TRBD1 TRBV25-1 TGTGCCAGCAGTGAGGACAGGGGGAACTACGAGCAGTACTTC CASSEDRGNYEQYF
NA TRBJ1-2 NA TRBV11-1 TGTGCCAGCAGTCCCGGACAGACGTCTTATGGCTACACCTTC CASSPGQTSYGYTF
NA TRBJ1-2 NA TRBV6-6 TGTGCCAGCATCCCACAGGCTAACTATGGCTACACCTTC CASIPQANYGYTF
NA TRBJ2-1 NA TRBV15 TGTGCCACCAGCAGAAGCGCGGAGCGGCCTTACAATGAGCAGTTCTTC CATSRSAERPYNEQFF
NA TRBJ1-6 NA TRBV27 TGTGCCAGCAGTTTAGTTCCGGGTAATTCACCCCTCCACTTT CASSLVPGNSPLHF
once TRBJ2-3 TRBD2 TRBV5-6 TGTGCCAGCAGCTTTAAGCGGGGGCTCAGCACAGATACGCAGTATTTT CASSFKRGLSTDTQYF
NA TRBJ2-7 NA TRBV3-1/TRBV3-2 TGTGCCAGCAGCCAAGAGGGGGACACTGGCTACGAGCAGTACTTC CASSQEGDTGYEQYF
NA TRBJ1-2 TRBD1 TRBV2 TGTGCCAGCAGTGGAAGGGGACAGCAGTATGGTGGCTACACCTTC CASSGRGQQYGGYTF
NA TRBJ2-2 TRBD1 TRBV5-1 TGCGCCAGCAGCCTCGACCTGACAGGGGGGCAGGTTGCCGGGGAGCTGTTTTTT CASSLDLTGGQVAGELFF
NA TRBJ2-3 TRBD2 TRBV4-1 TGCGCCAGCAGCCAAGGTAGCGGGGGTAGATCAGATACGCAGTATTTT CASSQGSGGRSDTQYF
NA TRBJ2-7 NA TRBV4-3 TGCGCCAGCAGCCAAGCCAGAGGGGGCTCCTACGAGCAGTACTTC CASSQARGGSYEQYF
NA TRBJ2-1 NA TRBV5-1 TGCGCCAGCACCTTAACCACCGGGACATCCTACAATGAGCAGTTCTTC CASTLTTGTSYNEQFF
NA TRBJ1-1 NA TRBV27 TGTGCCAGCAGTTTGGGGAGGGTCGGCACTGAAGCTTTCTTT CASSLGRVGTEAFF